The sequence of this T cell receptor (beta chain) was determined in a study of shared T cell receptors in the human thymus (dated by TCRdb to the early 2020s). Regarding the research as a whole: The study examined how the human thymus generates shared, self-reactive T-cell receptor alpha chains.

The CDR3 spans 16 residues, from the cysteine through the phenylalanine. The CDR3 DNA has 48 bases and is translated from base 1. Trimming accounts for 9 bases at V and 0 bases at J, while the number of junction bases matched to no gene is 13. Reading the germline V gene (reference sequence) gives CDR1 PRHDT and CDR2 FYEKMQ. Libraries were built with the immunoSEQ multiplex PCR assay. TCRdb limited this immuneACCESS table to in-frame rearrangements with V and J called. A share of clones is missing; checked studies link under half to unresolved V genes, and the rest is unexplained. In all, the sample holds under 850,000 clones, and roughly 88% of those were seen once. The ten most abundant clones make up 0.01% of the sample. This clone was recorded only once. Its antigen target is currently unknown. One base away there is no much larger clone; base qualities are not given. These data were likewise used in another study, on human thymus T cells. In that second paper, the authors write: Immunologically healthy infants undergoing open corrective cardiac surgery for congenital heart defects in Finland were used as donors. The thymus tissue came from surgical resects taken out during corrective cardiac surgery. V and J gene segment usage appeared biased in both thymic and peripheral blood repertoires. According to the related research, thymic TCR repertoires were highly overlapping among unrelated individuals. The study described the TCR alpha and beta repertoires in about eight infant thymus samples and a few matching peripheral blood samples. Donor ages ranged from roughly 6 to 244 days, and the cohort comprised over five male and a couple of female infants. Thymocytes were released mechanically from tissue and stored at -70 °C as pellets of about 8.5-31 million cells. Genomic DNA was extracted from frozen cell pellets with a QIAsymphony instrument. The immunoSEQ multiplex PCR assay was used to amplify the TCRB and TCRAD loci from a standardized amount of quality-controlled genomic DNA. The V(D)J region was spanned by amplicons of a length sufficient to cover the CDR3 and to identify V and J genes. Through the commercial immunoSEQ service, the amplicons were sequenced on an Illumina platform. Primer bias and sequencing errors were corrected using previously described methods, and TCRAD and TCRB definitions followed the IMGT database. The repertoires were analysed using immunoSEQ Analyzer 3.0 and VDJTools for basic statistics, V/J segment usage, diversity estimates, rarefaction and pairwise overlap. Diversity was estimated using the Chao1, ChaoE, Efron-Thisted, Shannon and inverse Simpson indices, and was also estimated on datasets down-sampled to the size of the smallest sample. Repertoire overlap was determined by strict matching of CDR3 nucleotide sequence, V gene and J gene, and Jaccard-based multidimensional scaling clustering was applied. Thymus samples yielded on average approximately 860,000 unique TCRB clonotypes, compared with roughly 92,000 from blood samples.

The sequence is built from TRBV13 and TRBJ2-7; a stretch of 8 junction bases matches TRBD1. The sequencing sample was made of thymocytes. The sequence was obtained from a boy under two years old with a congenital heart defect. Donor details come from another sample of the same person, matched by shared clones. The nucleotides read TGTGCCAGATGGAGTAAGGGACAGGATCCCTCCTACGAGCAGTACTTC. This is translated as CARWSKGQDPSYEQYF. The variable domain in full, with residues beyond the CDR3 obtained from the reference TRBV13 and TRBJ2-7 genes, is AAGVIQSPRHLIKEKRETATLKCYPIPRHDTVYWYQQGPGQDPQFLISFYEKMQSDKGSIPDRFSAQQFSDYHSELNMSSLELGDSALYFCARWSKGQDPSYEQYFGPGTRLTVT.